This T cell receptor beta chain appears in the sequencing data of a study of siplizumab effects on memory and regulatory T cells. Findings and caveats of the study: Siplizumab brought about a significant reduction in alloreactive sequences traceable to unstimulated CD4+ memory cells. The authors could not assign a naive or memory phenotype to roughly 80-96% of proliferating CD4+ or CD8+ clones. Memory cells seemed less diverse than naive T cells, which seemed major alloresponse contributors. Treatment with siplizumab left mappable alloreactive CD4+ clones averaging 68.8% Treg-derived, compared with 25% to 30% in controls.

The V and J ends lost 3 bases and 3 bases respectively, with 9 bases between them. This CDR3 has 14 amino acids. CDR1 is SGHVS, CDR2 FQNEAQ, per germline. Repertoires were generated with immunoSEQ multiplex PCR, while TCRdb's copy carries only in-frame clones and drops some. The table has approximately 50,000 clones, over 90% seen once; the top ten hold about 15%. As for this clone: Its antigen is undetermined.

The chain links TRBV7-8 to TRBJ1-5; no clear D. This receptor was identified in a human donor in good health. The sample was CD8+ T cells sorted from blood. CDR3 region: CASSFDIPNQPQHF. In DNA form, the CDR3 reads TGTGCCAGCAGCTTCGATATCCCCAATCAGCCCCAGCATTTT. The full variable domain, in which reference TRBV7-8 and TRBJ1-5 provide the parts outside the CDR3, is GAGVSQSPRYKVAKRGQDVALRCDPISGHVSLFWYQQALGQGPEFLTYFQNEAQLDKSGLPSDRFFAERPEGSVSTLKIQRTQQEDSAVYLCASSFDIPNQPQHFGDGTRLSIL.